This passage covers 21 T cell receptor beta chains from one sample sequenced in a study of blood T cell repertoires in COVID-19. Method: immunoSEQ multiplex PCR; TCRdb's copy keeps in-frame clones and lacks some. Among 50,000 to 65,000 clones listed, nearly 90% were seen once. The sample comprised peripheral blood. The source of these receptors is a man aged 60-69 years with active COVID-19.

CDR3 sequence reads: CASSQENSGRNEQFF. CDR3 DNA sequence: TGCGCCAGCAGCCAAGAAAATTCGGGTAGAAATGAGCAGTTCTTC. The rearrangement uses TRBV4-3 and TRBJ2-1, with no clear D. The CDR3 contains 15 residues. Germline values: CDR1 LGHNA, CDR2 YSLEER. Trimming left V 0 bases short and J 7 bases short, with 13 bases between.

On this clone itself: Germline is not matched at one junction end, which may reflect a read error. The CDR3 here is CASRTTEEYF. CDR3 nucleotides: TGTGCCAGCAGGACGACCGAGGAGTACTTC. V gene TRBV2 combines with J gene TRBJ2-7; D is uncertain. This CDR3 spans 10 amino acids. The germline V gene has CDR1 SNHLY and CDR2 FYNNEI.

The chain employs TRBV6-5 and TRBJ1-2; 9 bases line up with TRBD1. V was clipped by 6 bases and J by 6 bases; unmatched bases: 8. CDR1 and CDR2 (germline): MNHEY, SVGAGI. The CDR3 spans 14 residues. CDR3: CASSPADRGNGYTF. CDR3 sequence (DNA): TGTGCCAGCAGCCCGGCGGACAGGGGCAATGGCTACACCTTC.

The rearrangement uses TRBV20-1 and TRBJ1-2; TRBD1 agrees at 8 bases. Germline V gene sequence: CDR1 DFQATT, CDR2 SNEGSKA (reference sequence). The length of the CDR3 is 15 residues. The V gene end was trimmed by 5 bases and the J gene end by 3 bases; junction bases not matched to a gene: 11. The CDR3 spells CSAGGAGGADYGYTF. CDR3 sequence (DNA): TGCAGTGCTGGTGGGGCAGGGGGCGCGGACTATGGCTACACCTTC.

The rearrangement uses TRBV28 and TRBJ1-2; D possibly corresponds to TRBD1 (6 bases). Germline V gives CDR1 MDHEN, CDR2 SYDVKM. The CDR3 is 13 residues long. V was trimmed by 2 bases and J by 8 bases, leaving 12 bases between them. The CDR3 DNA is TGTGCCAGCAGTTTAATACAGGGTCGAGGCTACACCTTC. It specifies CASSLIQGRGYTF.

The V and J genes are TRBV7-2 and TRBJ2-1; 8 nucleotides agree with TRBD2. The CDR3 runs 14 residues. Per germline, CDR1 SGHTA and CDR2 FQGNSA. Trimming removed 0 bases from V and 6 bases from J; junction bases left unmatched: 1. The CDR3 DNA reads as TGTGCCAGCAGCTTAGCAGGGACTAGCAATGAGCAGTTCTTC. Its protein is CASSLAGTSNEQFF.

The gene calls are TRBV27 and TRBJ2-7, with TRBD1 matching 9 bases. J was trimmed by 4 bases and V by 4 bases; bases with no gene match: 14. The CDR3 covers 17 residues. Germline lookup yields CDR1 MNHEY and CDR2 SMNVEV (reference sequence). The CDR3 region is CASSSQLQGAPSYEQYF. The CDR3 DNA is TGTGCCAGCAGTTCCCAGCTACAGGGGGCGCCGTCGTACGAGCAGTACTTC.

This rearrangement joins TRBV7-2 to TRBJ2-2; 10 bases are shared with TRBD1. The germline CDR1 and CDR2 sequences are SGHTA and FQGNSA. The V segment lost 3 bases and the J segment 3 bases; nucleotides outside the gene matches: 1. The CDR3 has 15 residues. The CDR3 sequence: CASSLDRGYTGELFF. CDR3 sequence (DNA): TGTGCCAGCAGCTTGGACAGGGGGTACACCGGGGAGCTGTTTTTT. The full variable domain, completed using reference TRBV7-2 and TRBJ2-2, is GAGVSQSPSNKVTEKGKDVELRCDPISGHTALYWYRQSLGQGLEFLIYFQGNSAPDKSGLPSDRFSAERTGGSVSTLTIQRTQQEDSAVYLCASSLDRGYTGELFFGEGSRLTVL.

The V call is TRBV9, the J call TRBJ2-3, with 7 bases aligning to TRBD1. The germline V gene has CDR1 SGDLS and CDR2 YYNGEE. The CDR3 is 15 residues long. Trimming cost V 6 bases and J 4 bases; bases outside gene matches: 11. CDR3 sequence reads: CASTSQGVGADTQYF. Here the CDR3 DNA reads TGTGCCAGCACCTCCCAGGGGGTCGGGGCAGATACGCAGTATTTT.

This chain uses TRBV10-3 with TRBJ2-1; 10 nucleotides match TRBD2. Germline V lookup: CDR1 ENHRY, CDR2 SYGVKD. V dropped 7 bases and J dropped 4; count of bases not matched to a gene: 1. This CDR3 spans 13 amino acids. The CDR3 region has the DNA TGTGCCATCACTAGCGGGAGTTACAATGAGCAGTTCTTC. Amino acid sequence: CAITSGSYNEQFF.

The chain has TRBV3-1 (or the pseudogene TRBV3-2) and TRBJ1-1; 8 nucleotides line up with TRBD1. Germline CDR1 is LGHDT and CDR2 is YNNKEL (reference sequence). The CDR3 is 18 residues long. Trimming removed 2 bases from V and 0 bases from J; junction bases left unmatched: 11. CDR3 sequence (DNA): TGTGCCAGCAGCCAAAAAATGGCAGGGGGCAGGGTGAACACTGAAGCTTTCTTT. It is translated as CASSQKMAGGRVNTEAFF.

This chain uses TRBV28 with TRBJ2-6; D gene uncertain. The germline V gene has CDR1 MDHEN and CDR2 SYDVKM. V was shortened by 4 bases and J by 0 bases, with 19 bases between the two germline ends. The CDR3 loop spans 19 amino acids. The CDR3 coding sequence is TGTGCCAGCAGTTCTCCGAGGATTTTAGCCGTCTCTGGGGCCAACGTCCTGACTTTC. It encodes CASSSPRILAVSGANVLTF.

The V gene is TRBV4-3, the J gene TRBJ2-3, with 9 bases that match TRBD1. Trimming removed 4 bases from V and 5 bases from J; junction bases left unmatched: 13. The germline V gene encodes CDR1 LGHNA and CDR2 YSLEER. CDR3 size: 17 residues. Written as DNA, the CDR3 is TGCGCCAGCAGCCTTAGGCCGGGACAGGGAGCGGGAGATACGCAGTATTTT. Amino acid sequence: CASSLRPGQGAGDTQYF.

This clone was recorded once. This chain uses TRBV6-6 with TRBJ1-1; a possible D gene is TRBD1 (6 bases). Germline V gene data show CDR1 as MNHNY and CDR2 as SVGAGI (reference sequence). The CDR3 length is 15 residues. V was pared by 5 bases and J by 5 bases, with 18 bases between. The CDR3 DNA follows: TGTGCCAGCAGTCCGGTTGGGGGCGAGATTACTGAAGCTTTCTTT. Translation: CASSPVGGEITEAFF.

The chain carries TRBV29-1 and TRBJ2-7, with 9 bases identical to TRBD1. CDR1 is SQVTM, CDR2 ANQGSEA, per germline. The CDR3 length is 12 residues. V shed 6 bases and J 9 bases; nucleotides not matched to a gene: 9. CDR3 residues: CSVNQRTGVQYF. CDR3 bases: TGCAGCGTCAATCAGAGGACAGGGGTGCAGTACTTC.

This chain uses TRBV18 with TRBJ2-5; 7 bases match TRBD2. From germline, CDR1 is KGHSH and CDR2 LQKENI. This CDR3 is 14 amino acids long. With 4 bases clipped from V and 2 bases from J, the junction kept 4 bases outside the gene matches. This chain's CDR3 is CASSRGAGQETQYF. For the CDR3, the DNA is TGTGCCAGCTCACGGGGAGCGGGGCAAGAGACCCAGTACTTC. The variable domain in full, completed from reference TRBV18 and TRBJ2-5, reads NAGVMQNPRHLVRRRGQEARLRCSPMKGHSHVYWYRQLPEEGLKFMVYLQKENIIDESGMPKERFSAEFPKEGPSILRIQQVVRGDSAAYFCASSRGAGQETQYFGPGTRLLVL.

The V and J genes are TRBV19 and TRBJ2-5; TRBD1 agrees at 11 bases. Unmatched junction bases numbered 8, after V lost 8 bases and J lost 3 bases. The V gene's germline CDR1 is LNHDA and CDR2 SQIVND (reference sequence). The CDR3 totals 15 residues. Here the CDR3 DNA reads TGTGCCAGTGAAGGGACAGGGGGGGGCAAAGAGACCCAGTACTTC. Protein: CASEGTGGGKETQYF. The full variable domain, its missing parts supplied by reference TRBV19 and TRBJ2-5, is DGGITQSPKYLFRKEGQNVTLSCEQNLNHDAMYWYRQDPGQGLRLIYYSQIVNDFQKGDIAEGYSVSREKKESFPLTVTSAQKNPTAFYLCASEGTGGGKETQYFGPGTRLLVL.

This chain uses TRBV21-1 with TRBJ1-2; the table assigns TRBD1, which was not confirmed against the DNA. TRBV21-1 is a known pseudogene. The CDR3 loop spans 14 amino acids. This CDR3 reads CASPRTQPFYGYTF. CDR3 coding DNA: TGTGCCAGCCCCCGGACACAACCCTTTTATGGCTACACCTTC.

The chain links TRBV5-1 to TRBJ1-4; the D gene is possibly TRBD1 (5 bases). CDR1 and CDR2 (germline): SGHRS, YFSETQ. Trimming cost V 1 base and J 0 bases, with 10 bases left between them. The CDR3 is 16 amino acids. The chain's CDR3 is CASSLTRGTTNEKLFF. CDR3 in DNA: TGCGCCAGCAGCTTGACCCGGGGGACAACTAATGAAAAACTGTTTTTT.

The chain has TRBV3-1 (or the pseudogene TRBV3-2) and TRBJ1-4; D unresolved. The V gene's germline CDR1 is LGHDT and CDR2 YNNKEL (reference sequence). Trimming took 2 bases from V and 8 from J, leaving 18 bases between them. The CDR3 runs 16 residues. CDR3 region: CASSQFGGEVGEKLFF. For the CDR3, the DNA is TGTGCCAGCAGCCAATTTGGCGGGGAGGTGGGGGAAAAACTGTTTTTT.

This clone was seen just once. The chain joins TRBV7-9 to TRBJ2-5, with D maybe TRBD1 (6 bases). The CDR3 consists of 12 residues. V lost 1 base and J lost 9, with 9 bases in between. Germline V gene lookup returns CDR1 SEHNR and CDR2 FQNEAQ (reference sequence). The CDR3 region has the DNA TGTGCCAGCAGCTTAGACAGGGTGGCCCAGTACTTC. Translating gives CASSLDRVAQYF.